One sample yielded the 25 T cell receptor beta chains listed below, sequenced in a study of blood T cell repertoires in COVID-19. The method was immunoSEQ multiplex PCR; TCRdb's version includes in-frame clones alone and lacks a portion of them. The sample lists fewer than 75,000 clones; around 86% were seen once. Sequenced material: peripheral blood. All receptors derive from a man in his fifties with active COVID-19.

CDR3 residues: CASSYGGISTGELFF. CDR3 nucleotides: TGTGCCAGCAGTTACGGGGGCATAAGCACCGGGGAGCTGTTTTTT. The chain carries TRBV6-2 or TRBV6-3 and TRBJ2-2, with D perhaps matching TRBD1 (6 bases). V lost 2 bases, J lost 4 bases, and 11 bases lay in between. In germline, CDR1 is MNHEY, CDR2 SVGEGT. This CDR3 comprises 15 residues.

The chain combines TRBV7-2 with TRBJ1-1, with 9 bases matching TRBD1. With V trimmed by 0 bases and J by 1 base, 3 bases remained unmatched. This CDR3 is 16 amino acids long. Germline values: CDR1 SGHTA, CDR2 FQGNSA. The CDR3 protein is CASSLALGQGNTEAFF. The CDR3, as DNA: TGTGCCAGCAGCTTAGCCCTGGGACAGGGGAACACTGAAGCTTTCTTT.

This CDR3 is CASSGRQGPYEQYF. CDR3 DNA: TGTGCCAGCAGTGGACGACAGGGGCCCTACGAGCAGTACTTC. The chain has TRBV2 and TRBJ2-7, with 8 bases fitting TRBD1. Germline V gene data show CDR1 as SNHLY and CDR2 as FYNNEI. V lost 4 bases to trimming and J lost 2 bases; unmatched junction nucleotides: 4. There are 14 residues in the CDR3.

This CDR3 reads CASSREAVGPQHF. The CDR3 nucleotides read TGTGCCAGCAGCCGGGAGGCGGTTGGACCCCAGCATTTT. This chain connects TRBV28 to TRBJ1-5; D is uncertain. V was cut by 6 bases and J by 10 bases, with 16 bases left in between. The CDR3 spans 13 residues. Germline V CDR1 and CDR2: MDHEN, SYDVKM.

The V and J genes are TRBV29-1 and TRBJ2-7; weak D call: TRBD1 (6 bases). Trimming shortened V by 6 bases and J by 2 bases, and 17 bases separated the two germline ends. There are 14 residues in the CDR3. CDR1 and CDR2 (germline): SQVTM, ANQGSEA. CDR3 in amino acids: CSVSPWDKPYEQYF. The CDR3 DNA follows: TGCAGCGTCTCCCCCTGGGACAAACCCTACGAGCAGTACTTC.

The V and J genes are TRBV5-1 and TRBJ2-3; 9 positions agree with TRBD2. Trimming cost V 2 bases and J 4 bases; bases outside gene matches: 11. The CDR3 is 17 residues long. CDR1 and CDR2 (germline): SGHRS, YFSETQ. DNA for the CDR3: TGCGCCAGCAGCTTAAGCGGGGGGACCGTAGATGCAGATACGCAGTATTTT. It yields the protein CASSLSGGTVDADTQYF.

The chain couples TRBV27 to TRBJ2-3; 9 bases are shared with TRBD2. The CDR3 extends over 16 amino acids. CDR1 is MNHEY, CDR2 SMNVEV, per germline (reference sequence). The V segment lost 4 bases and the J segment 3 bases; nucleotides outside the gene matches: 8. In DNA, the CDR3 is TGTGCCAGCAGTTCCTCAAGACTAGCGGTAACAGATACGCAGTATTTT. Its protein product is CASSSSRLAVTDTQYF.

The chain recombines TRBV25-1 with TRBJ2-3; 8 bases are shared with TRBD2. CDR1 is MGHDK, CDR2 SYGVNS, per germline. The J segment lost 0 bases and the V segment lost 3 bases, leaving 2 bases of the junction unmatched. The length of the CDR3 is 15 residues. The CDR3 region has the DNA TGTGCCAGCAGTGACGTAGCGGGGAGCACAGATACGCAGTATTTT. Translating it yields CASSDVAGSTDTQYF. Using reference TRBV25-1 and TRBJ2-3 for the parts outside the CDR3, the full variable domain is EADIYQTPRYLVIGTGKKITLECSQTMGHDKMYWYQQDPGMELHLIHYSYGVNSTEKGDLSSESTVSRIRTEHFPLTLESARPSHTSQYLCASSDVAGSTDTQYFGPGTRLTVL.

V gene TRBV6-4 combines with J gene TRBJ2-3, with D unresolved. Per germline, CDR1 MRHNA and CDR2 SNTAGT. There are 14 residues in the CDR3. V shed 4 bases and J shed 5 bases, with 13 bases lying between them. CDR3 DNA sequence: TGTGCCAGCAGTGTACAGTCTGGTGGAGATACGCAGTATTTT. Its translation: CASSVQSGGDTQYF.

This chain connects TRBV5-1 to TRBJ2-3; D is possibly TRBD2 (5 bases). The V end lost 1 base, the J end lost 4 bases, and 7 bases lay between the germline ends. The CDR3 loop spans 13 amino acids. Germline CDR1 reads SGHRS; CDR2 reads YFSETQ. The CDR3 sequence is CASSLTRPDTQYF. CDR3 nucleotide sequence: TGCGCCAGCAGCTTGACTAGGCCAGATACGCAGTATTTT.

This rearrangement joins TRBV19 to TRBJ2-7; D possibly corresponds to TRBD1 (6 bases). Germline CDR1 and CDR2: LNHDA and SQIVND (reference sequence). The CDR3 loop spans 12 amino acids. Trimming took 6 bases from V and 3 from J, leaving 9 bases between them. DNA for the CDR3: TGTGCCAGTAGCAAACAGGGCTACGAGCAGTACTTC. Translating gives CASSKQGYEQYF.

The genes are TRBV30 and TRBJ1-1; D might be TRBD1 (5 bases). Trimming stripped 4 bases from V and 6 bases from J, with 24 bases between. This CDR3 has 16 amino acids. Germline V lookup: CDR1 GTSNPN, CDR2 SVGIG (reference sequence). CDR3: CAWTPRRGEQAPEAFF. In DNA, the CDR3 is TGTGCCTGGACCCCCCGACGGGGGGAGCAAGCCCCTGAAGCTTTCTTT.

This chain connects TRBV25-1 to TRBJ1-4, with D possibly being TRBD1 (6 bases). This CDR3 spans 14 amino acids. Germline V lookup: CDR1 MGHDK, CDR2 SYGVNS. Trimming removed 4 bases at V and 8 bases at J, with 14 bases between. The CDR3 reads CASSGGGLGEKLFF. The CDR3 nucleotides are TGTGCCAGCAGTGGCGGGGGGCTTGGCGAAAAACTGTTTTTT.

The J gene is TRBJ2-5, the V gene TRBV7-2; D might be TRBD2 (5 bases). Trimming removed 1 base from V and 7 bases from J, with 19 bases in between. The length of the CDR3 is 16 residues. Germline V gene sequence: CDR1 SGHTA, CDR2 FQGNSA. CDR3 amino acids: CASSLGSRTSRSTQYF. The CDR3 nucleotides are TGTGCCAGCAGCTTAGGGTCGCGAACTAGTCGTTCGACCCAGTACTTC.

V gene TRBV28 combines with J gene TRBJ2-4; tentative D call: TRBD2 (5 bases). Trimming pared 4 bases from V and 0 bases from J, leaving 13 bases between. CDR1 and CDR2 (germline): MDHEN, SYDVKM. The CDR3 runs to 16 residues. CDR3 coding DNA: TGTGCCAGCAGTTCCTGGACCGGGGTAGCCAAAAACATTCAGTACTTC. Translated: CASSSWTGVAKNIQYF.

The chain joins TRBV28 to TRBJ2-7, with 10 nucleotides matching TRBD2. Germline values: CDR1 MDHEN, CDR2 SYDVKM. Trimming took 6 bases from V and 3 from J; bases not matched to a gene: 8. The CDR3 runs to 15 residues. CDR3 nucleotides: TGTGCCAGCAGCCCCCCTAGCGGGGGATACTACGAGCAGTACTTC. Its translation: CASSPPSGGYYEQYF.

The DNA of the CDR3 is TGTGCCAGCTCACCACCCCCCCAGGGTGGCACTGAAGCTTTCTTT. Translating it yields CASSPPPQGGTEAFF. The chain is built from TRBV18 and TRBJ1-1, with D perhaps matching TRBD1 (5 bases). With 0 bases removed from V and 4 bases from J, the gap between germline ends came to 12 bases. The CDR3 covers 15 residues. From germline, CDR1 is KGHSH and CDR2 LQKENI.

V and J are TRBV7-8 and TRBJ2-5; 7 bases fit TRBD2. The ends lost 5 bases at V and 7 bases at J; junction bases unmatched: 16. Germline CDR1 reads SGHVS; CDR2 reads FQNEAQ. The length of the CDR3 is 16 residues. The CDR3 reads CASSPSRDYSSGTQYF. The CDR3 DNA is TGTGCCAGCAGCCCGAGTAGGGACTACTCCTCTGGGACCCAGTACTTC.

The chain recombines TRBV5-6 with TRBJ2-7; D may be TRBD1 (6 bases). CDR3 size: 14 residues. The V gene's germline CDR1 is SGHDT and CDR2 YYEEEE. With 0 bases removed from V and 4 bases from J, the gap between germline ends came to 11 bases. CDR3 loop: CASSLAPGEYEQYF. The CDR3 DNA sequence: TGTGCCAGCAGCTTGGCCCCAGGGGAGTACGAGCAGTACTTC.

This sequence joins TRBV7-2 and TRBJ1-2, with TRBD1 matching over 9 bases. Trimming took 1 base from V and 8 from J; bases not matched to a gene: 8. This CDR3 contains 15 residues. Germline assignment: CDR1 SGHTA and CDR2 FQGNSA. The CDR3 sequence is CASSLDGDRAGGYTF. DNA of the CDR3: TGTGCCAGCAGCTTAGATGGGGACAGGGCGGGCGGCTACACCTTC. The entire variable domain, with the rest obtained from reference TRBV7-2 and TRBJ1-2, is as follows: GAGVSQSPSNKVTEKGKDVELRCDPISGHTALYWYRQSLGQGLEFLIYFQGNSAPDKSGLPSDRFSAERTGGSVSTLTIQRTQQEDSAVYLCASSLDGDRAGGYTFGSGTRLTVV.

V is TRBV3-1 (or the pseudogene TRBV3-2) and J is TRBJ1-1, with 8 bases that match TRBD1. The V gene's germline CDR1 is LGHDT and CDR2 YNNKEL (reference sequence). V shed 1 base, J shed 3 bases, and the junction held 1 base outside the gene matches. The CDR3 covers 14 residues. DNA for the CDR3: TGTGCCAGCAGCCAAGGGACAGGGCACACTGAAGCTTTCTTT. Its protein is CASSQGTGHTEAFF.

In DNA, the CDR3 is TGTGCCAGCAGCATCTCTAGCGGGGGGTTGCAAGAGACCCAGTACTTC. It translates to CASSISSGGLQETQYF. The rearrangement uses TRBV5-4 and TRBJ2-5; 11 bases fit TRBD2. Trimming at V came to 4 bases and at J to 2 bases, leaving 7 bases not matched to a gene. The CDR3 contains 16 residues. Germline CDR1 is SGHNT and CDR2 is YYREEE (reference sequence).

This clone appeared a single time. CDR3 DNA: TGTGCCTGGAGTGCCCTCTTCCTCTACAATGAGCAGTTCTTC. Protein: CAWSALFLYNEQFF. This rearrangement joins TRBV30 to TRBJ2-1; no definite D call. V was clipped by 1 base and J by 3 bases, with 10 bases between them. The CDR3 has 14 amino acids. Germline CDR1 is GTSNPN and CDR2 is SVGIG (reference sequence).

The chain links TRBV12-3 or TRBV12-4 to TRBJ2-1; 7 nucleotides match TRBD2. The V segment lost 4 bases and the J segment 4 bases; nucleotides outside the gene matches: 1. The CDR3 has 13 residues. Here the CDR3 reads CASSWEGYNEQFF. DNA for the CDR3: TGTGCCAGCAGTTGGGAGGGGTACAATGAGCAGTTCTTC.

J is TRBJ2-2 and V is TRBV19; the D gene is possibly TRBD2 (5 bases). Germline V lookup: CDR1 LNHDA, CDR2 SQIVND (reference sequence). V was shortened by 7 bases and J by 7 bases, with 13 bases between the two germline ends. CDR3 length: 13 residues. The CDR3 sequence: CASKGAAGGELFF. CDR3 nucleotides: TGTGCCAGTAAGGGCGCTGCGGGCGGGGAGCTGTTTTTT.